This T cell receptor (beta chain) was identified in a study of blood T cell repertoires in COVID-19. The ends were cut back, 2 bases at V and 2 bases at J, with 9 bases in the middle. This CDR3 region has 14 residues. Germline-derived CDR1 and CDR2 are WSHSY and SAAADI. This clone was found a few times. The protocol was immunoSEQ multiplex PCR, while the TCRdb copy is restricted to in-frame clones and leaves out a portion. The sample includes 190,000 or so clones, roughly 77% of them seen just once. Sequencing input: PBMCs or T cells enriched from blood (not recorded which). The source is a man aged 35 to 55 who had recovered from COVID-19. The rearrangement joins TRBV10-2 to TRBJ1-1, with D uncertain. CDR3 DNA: TGCGCCAGCAGTGAGCACAAATTAAACACTGAAGCTTTCTTT. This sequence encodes CASSEHKLNTEAFF.